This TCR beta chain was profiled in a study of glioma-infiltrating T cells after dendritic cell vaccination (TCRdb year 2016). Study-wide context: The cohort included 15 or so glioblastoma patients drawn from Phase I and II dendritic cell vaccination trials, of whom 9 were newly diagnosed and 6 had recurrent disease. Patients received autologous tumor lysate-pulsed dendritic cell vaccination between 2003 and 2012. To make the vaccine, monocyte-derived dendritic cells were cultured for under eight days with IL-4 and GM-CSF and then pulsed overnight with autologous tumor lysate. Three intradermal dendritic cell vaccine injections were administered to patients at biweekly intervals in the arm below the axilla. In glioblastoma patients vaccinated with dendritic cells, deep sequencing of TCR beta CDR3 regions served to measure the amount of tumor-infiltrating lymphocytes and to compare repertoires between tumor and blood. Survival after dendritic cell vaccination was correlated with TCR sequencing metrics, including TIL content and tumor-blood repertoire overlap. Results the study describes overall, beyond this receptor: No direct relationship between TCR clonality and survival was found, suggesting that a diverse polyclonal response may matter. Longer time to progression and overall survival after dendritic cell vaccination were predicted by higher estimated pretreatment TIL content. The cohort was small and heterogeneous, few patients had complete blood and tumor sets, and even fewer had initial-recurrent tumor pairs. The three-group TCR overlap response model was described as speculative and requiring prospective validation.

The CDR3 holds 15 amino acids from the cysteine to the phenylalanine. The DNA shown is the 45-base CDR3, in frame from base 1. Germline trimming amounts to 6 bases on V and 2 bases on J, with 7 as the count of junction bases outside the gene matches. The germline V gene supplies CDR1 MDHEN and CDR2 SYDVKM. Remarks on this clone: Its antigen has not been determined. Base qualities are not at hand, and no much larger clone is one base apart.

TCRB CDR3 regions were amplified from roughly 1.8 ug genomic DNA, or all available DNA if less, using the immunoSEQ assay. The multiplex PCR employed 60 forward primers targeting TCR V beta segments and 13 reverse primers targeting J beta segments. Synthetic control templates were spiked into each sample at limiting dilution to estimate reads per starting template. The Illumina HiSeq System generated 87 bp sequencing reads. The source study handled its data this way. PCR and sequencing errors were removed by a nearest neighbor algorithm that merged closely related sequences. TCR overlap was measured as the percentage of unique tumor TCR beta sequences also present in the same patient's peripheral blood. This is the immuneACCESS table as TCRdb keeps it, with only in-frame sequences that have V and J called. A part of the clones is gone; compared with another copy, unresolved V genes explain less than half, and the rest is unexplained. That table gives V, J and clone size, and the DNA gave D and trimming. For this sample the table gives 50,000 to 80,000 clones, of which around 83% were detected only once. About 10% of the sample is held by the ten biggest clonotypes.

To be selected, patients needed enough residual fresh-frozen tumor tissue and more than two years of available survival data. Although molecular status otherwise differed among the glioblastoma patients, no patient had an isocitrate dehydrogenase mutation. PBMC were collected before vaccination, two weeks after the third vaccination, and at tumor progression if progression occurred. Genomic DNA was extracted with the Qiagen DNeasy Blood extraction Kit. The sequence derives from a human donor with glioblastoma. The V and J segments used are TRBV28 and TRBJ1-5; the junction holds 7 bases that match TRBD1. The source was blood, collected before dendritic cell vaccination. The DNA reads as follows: TGTGCCAGCAGCCTACAGGGGCTGGGCAATCAGCCCCAGCATTTT. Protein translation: CASSLQGLGNQPQHF.